One sample yielded the 32 T cell receptor beta chains listed below, sequenced in a study of blood T cells in healthy people across ages. It was with a sample-barcoded 5' primer and a J-beta primer mix that a second PCR of roughly 7 to 11 cycles was run. Each CDR3 protein gets one entry after TCRdb re-called the 5' RACE reads with MiXCR. Of 650,000 to 800,000 distinct CDR3 sequences in the sample, over 40% were seen once. The sample taken for sequencing was blood. The origin of the receptors is a woman older than 75 in good health.

This clonotype was seen at least ten times. This sequence joins TRBV7-3 and TRBJ2-7; no clear D. This CDR3 has 13 amino acids. CDR1 and CDR2 from the germline V gene are SGHTA and FQGTGA. V was cut by 1 base and J by 3 bases, with 7 bases left in between. CDR3 amino acids: CASSLKGSYEQYF. CDR3 DNA sequence: TGTGCCAGCAGCTTAAAAGGAAGCTACGAGCAGTACTTC.

This clonotype was seen once. The chain employs TRBV7-2 and TRBJ1-4, with D maybe TRBD1 (6 bases). Trimming removed 5 bases at V and 8 bases at J, with 18 bases between. The CDR3 loop spans 15 amino acids. The germline gives CDR1 SGHTA, CDR2 FQGNSA. CDR3: CASSLRTAGREKLFF. The CDR3 DNA follows: TGTGCCAGCAGCCTTCGGACAGCGGGCAGAGAAAAACTGTTTTTT.

This clonotype was picked up many times. The chain is built from TRBV20-1 and TRBJ2-3; tentative D call: TRBD2 (6 bases). V shed 3 bases and J shed 1 base, with 11 bases lying between them. This CDR3 is built from 14 residues. CDR1 and CDR2 from the germline V gene are DFQATT and SNEGSKA (reference sequence). The CDR3 loop is CSARGGGGTDTQYF. The CDR3, as DNA: TGCAGTGCTAGGGGCGGCGGGGGCACAGATACGCAGTATTTT.

This clonotype occurred many times. The CDR3 DNA follows: TGTGCCAGCAGTTTTACCCTCGCGACTAGCGGGGGGAGAGGGACCCAGTACTTC. This sequence encodes CASSFTLATSGGRGTQYF. The genes are TRBV28 and TRBJ2-5; 13 bases map to TRBD2. Trimming removed 3 bases from V and 7 bases from J; junction bases left unmatched: 14. The length of the CDR3 is 18 residues. Germline V gene sequence: CDR1 MDHEN, CDR2 SYDVKM. The variable domain in full, with the rest retrieved from reference TRBV28 and TRBJ2-5, is DVKVTQSSRYLVKRTGEKVFLECVQDMDHENMFWYRQDPGLGLRLIYFSYDVKMKEKGDIPEGYSVSREKKERFSLILESASTNQTSMYLCASSFTLATSGGRGTQYFGPGTRLLVL.

V is TRBV7-8 and J is TRBJ2-1; TRBD1 might be the D (6 bases). Trimming pared 4 bases from V and 1 base from J, leaving 11 bases between. CDR1 and CDR2 (germline): SGHVS, FQNEAQ. The CDR3 length is 15 residues. The CDR3, as DNA: TGTGCCAGCAGCTCAGGGGCAACGTCCTACAATGAGCAGTTCTTC. Amino acid sequence: CASSSGATSYNEQFF.

The V gene is TRBV6-2 or TRBV6-3, the J gene TRBJ2-1; possible D gene TRBD1, 6 bases. Germline V gene sequence: CDR1 MNHEY, CDR2 SVGEGT. V lost 10 bases, J lost 3 bases, and 16 bases lay in between. The CDR3 is 14 residues long. As DNA, the CDR3 is TGTGCCACCAGGGGTCAGTGGGTCTACAATGAGCAGTTCTTC. This codes for CATRGQWVYNEQFF.

The V call is TRBV12-3 or TRBV12-4, the J call TRBJ2-6; TRBD1 aligns across 9 bases. CDR3 length equals 19 residues. After removal of 6 bases from V and 0 bases from J, the junction contained 12 bases not matched to a gene. CDR3: CASSNSPGQGPSGANVLTF. The DNA of the CDR3 is TGTGCCAGCAGCAACTCACCGGGACAGGGACCCTCTGGGGCCAACGTCCTGACTTTC.

This clonotype has more than one count but fewer than ten. V is TRBV10-3 and J is TRBJ1-5; unclear D gene. V gave up 3 bases and J gave up 0 bases, with 12 bases separating them. Germline values: CDR1 ENHRY, CDR2 SYGVKD. The CDR3 has 16 amino acids. CDR3 residues: CAISDRAGSSNQPQHF. The CDR3 DNA reads as TGTGCCATCAGTGATCGGGCCGGCAGTAGCAATCAGCCCCAGCATTTT.

This clonotype was detected only a few times. The chain uses TRBV11-2 and TRBJ2-5; D is unresolved. The CDR3 extends over 15 amino acids. Germline V gene sequence: CDR1 SGHAT, CDR2 FQNNGV. The V gene lost 1 base and the J gene lost 5 bases, with 14 bases spanning the gap. The CDR3 coding sequence is TGTGCCAGCAGCTTAGGACTTGTAGCCCGCGAGACCCAGTACTTC. It is translated as CASSLGLVARETQYF.

V gene TRBV3-1 combines with J gene TRBJ2-4, with 8 positions matching TRBD2. The CDR3 covers 16 residues. Germline V gene lookup returns CDR1 LGHDT and CDR2 YNNKEL (reference sequence). V lost 6 bases, J lost 6 bases, and 13 bases stayed unmatched. CDR3 nucleotide sequence: TGTGCCAGCAGTGGCGCGGGGGGCCTAAGGCGAAACATTCAGTACTTC. Protein product: CASSGAGGLRRNIQYF.

With respect to this clonotype: A much larger clone lies one base from this, so it may be a read error. This chain uses TRBV14 with TRBJ2-3, with D hard to call. This CDR3 region has 17 residues. Deletions cut 0 bases from V and 3 bases from J, with 16 bases between. The germline V gene encodes CDR1 SGHDN and CDR2 FVKESK. Written as DNA, the CDR3 is TGTGCCAGCAGCCAAGATCGTGTCTTTCTTGCGACAGATACGCAGTATTTT. Translated: CASSQDRVFLATDTQYF.

The V gene is TRBV25-1, the J gene TRBJ2-3, with a possible D match to TRBD1 (6 bases). Trimming took off 2 bases at V and 4 bases at J, with 10 bases between the two ends. Looked up from germline, CDR1 is MGHDK and CDR2 is SYGVNS. The CDR3 is made up of 14 amino acids. The CDR3 loop is CASSEIEGADTQYF. The CDR3 DNA sequence: TGTGCCAGCAGTGAAATTGAGGGGGCAGATACGCAGTATTTT.

V gene TRBV4-1 combines with J gene TRBJ1-3; 7 bases line up with TRBD1. Germline loops: CDR1 MGHRA, CDR2 YSYEKL. V gave up 5 bases and J gave up 10 bases; unmatched junction bases: 11. The CDR3 is made up of 14 amino acids. The CDR3 protein is CASSVQQGPQTIYF. CDR3 DNA: TGCGCCAGCAGCGTACAACAGGGGCCGCAGACCATATATTTT.

The chain links TRBV7-2 to TRBJ1-2, with a weak D call TRBD1 (6 bases). The V gene lost 4 bases and the J gene lost 5 bases, with 14 bases spanning the gap. The germline V gene has CDR1 SGHTA and CDR2 FQGNSA. The CDR3 covers 14 residues. The CDR3 here is CASSSRQGKYGYTF. The CDR3 DNA sequence: TGTGCCAGCAGCTCCCGCCAGGGGAAATATGGCTACACCTTC.

The sample holds many counts of this clonotype. The rearrangement joins TRBV5-1 to TRBJ2-1; 10 nucleotides line up with TRBD2. Germline V gene sequence: CDR1 SGHRS, CDR2 YFSETQ. The CDR3 loop spans 14 amino acids. With 6 bases clipped from V and 5 bases from J, the junction kept 5 bases outside the gene matches. Written as DNA, the CDR3 is TGCGCCAGCACAACTAGCGGGACCCACAATGAGCAGTTCTTC. This gives the protein CASTTSGTHNEQFF.

This clonotype was seen repeatedly, ten times or more. The chain recombines TRBV4-1 with TRBJ2-1; 9 positions agree with TRBD1. Germline V CDR1 and CDR2: MGHRA, YSYEKL. The CDR3 consists of 18 residues. The V gene end was trimmed by 0 bases and the J gene end by 4 bases; junction bases not matched to a gene: 10. CDR3 in DNA: TGCGCCAGCAGCCAAGAACCCTCACAGGGGGCGTCATACAATGAGCAGTTCTTC. This translates into CASSQEPSQGASYNEQFF.

The chain is built from TRBV10-3 and TRBJ2-5, with D possibly matching TRBD2 (6 bases). V gave up 6 bases and J gave up 11 bases, with 16 bases separating them. This CDR3 spans 12 amino acids. The V gene's germline CDR1 is ENHRY and CDR2 SYGVKD. The CDR3 DNA reads as TGTGCCATCAGCGACGGGAGTGGTGTGCAGTACTTC. Protein: CAISDGSGVQYF.

A few counts support this clonotype. The V gene is TRBV7-9, the J gene TRBJ2-1; D is undetermined. Trimming stripped 8 bases from V and 7 bases from J, with 6 bases between. Germline V gene sequence: CDR1 SEHNR, CDR2 FQNEAQ (reference sequence). This CDR3 spans 10 amino acids. CDR3 region: CASGINEQFF. CDR3 nucleotides: TGTGCCAGCGGGATTAATGAGCAGTTCTTC.

Ten or more counts support this clonotype. V usage is TRBV4-2 and J usage is TRBJ2-7; TRBD2 agrees at 10 bases. Germline V gene data show CDR1 as LGHNA and CDR2 as YNFKEQ. V lost 0 bases to trimming and J lost 5 bases; unmatched junction nucleotides: 4. The CDR3 extends over 15 amino acids. Here the CDR3 reads CASSQDNSGRNEQYF. As DNA, the CDR3 is TGTGCCAGCAGCCAAGATAATAGCGGGAGGAACGAGCAGTACTTC.

This clonotype was seen only a few times. The chain joins TRBV7-3 to TRBJ1-1; maybe TRBD1 (6 bases). V was clipped by 0 bases and J by 1 base, with 9 bases between them. This CDR3 contains 15 residues. Germline V gene lookup returns CDR1 SGHTA and CDR2 FQGTGA. The CDR3 spells CASSLTGGTNTEAFF. The CDR3 DNA reads as TGTGCCAGCAGCTTAACGGGGGGCACGAACACTGAAGCTTTCTTT.

This chain connects TRBV6-5 to TRBJ2-7, with D tentatively TRBD2 (6 bases). This CDR3 region has 15 residues. The V gene's germline CDR1 is MNHEY and CDR2 SVGAGI. The germline V and J ends were trimmed by 7 bases and 7 bases, with 23 bases remaining between them. CDR3 sequence: CASTPGVSEGMEQYF. The CDR3 DNA sequence: TGTGCCAGCACCCCGGGGGTTAGCGAGGGGATGGAGCAGTACTTC.

The gene calls are TRBV5-1 and TRBJ2-7, with 7 bases that match TRBD2. The CDR3 loop spans 14 amino acids. The germline gives CDR1 SGHRS, CDR2 YFSETQ. Trimming took 3 bases from V and 0 from J; bases not matched to a gene: 3. CDR3 region: CASSWGGISYEQYF. The CDR3 coding sequence is TGCGCCAGCAGCTGGGGGGGGATCTCCTACGAGCAGTACTTC. Using reference TRBV5-1 and TRBJ2-7 for the parts outside the CDR3, the full variable domain is KAGVTQTPRYLIKTRGQQVTLSCSPISGHRSVSWYQQTPGQGLQFLFEYFSETQRNKGNFPGRFSGRQFSNSRSEMNVSTLELGDSALYLCASSWGGISYEQYFGPGTRLTVT.

This clonotype is a singleton in its sample. This may stem from a read error, because a much larger clone lies one nucleotide away. The chain recombines TRBV7-2 with TRBJ2-3, with D tentatively TRBD1 or TRBD2 (5 bases each). This CDR3 has 14 residues. Trimming pared 4 bases from V and 5 bases from J, leaving 13 bases between. Germline V gene sequence: CDR1 SGHTA, CDR2 FQGNSA. The CDR3 sequence: CASSSLGTGDTQYF. The CDR3 DNA follows: TGTGCCAGCAGCTCACTAGGGACGGGAGATACGCAGTATTTT.

J is TRBJ1-2 and V is TRBV20-1; no firm D call. Germline loops: CDR1 DFQATT, CDR2 SNEGSKA (reference sequence). CDR3 size: 14 residues. V was trimmed by 0 bases and J by 5 bases, leaving 13 bases between them. For the CDR3, the DNA is TGCAGTGCTAGAGATCCTTTGACTGGGTATGGCTACACCTTC. Protein: CSARDPLTGYGYTF.

This clonotype was observed at least ten times. DNA of the CDR3: TGTGCCAGCAGCTTTTGGCCTAATGAGCAGTTCTTC. This encodes CASSFWPNEQFF. The chain uses TRBV11-2 and TRBJ2-1; D remains ambiguous. The germline CDR1 and CDR2 sequences are SGHAT and FQNNGV. The CDR3 runs 12 residues. With 3 bases removed from V and 7 bases from J, the gap between germline ends came to 7 bases.

This sequence joins TRBV25-1 and TRBJ2-7, with D perhaps matching TRBD2 (5 bases). CDR3 length equals 16 residues. V lost 3 bases and J 3 bases, leaving 18 bases between the germline ends. Germline CDR1 and CDR2: MGHDK and SYGVNS. Written as DNA, the CDR3 is TGTGCCAGCAGTGACTCCCGCGGGCCCTCCAACTACGAGCAGTACTTC. This gives the protein CASSDSRGPSNYEQYF.

A single count supports this clonotype. V usage is TRBV7-9 and J usage is TRBJ2-7; either TRBD1 or TRBD2 may fit D (5 bases each). V was pared by 6 bases and J by 5 bases, with 17 bases between. The CDR3 covers 14 residues. The germline CDR1 and CDR2 sequences are SEHNR and FQNEAQ (reference sequence). CDR3 bases: TGTGCCAGCAGGCCCGGGACGGTAGGGCACGAGCAGTACTTC. Translation gives CASRPGTVGHEQYF. Filled out from reference TRBV7-9 and TRBJ2-7, the complete variable domain reads DTGVSQNPRHKITKRGQNVTFRCDPISEHNRLYWYRQTLGQGPEFLTYFQNEAQLEKSRLLSDRFSAERPKGSFSTLEIQRTEQGDSAMYLCASRPGTVGHEQYFGPGTRLTVT.

In this sample, this clonotype turned up many times. CDR3 coding DNA: TGTGCCAGCAGCCCCCTCGCAGGGGCCGGGAATGAGCAGTTCTTC. It is translated as CASSPLAGAGNEQFF. This chain connects TRBV4-2 to TRBJ2-1; perhaps TRBD1 as D (6 bases). Germline assignment: CDR1 LGHNA and CDR2 YNFKEQ. The V gene lost 4 bases and the J gene lost 7 bases, with 17 bases spanning the gap. The CDR3 has 15 amino acids.

This clonotype was seen at least ten times. The V gene is TRBV27, the J gene TRBJ2-7, with TRBD1 as a possible D gene (6 bases). The CDR3 length is 14 residues. Trimming pared 3 bases from V and 2 bases from J, leaving 11 bases between. The germline gives CDR1 MNHEY, CDR2 SMNVEV (reference sequence). In DNA, the CDR3 is TGTGCCAGCAGTTTGGGCAGGGGCCCCTACGAGCAGTACTTC. Translation gives CASSLGRGPYEQYF.

This chain uses TRBV12-3 or TRBV12-4 with TRBJ2-7; the D call may be TRBD1 or TRBD2 (7 bases each). The CDR3 has 13 amino acids. V dropped 5 bases and J dropped 3 bases, with 11 bases sitting between them. The CDR3 DNA is TGTGCCAGCAGTCAGGGGGGGTTCTACGAGCAGTACTTC. Translating it yields CASSQGGFYEQYF.

This clonotype was seen many times. The chain recombines TRBV7-2 with TRBJ2-3; no clear D. Germline V CDR1 and CDR2: SGHTA, FQGNSA. CDR3 length equals 12 residues. The V and J ends lost 5 bases and 6 bases respectively, with 9 bases between them. CDR3 amino acids: CASSHYGDTQYF. CDR3 nucleotide sequence: TGTGCCAGCAGCCACTACGGGGATACGCAGTATTTT.

The rearrangement uses TRBV14 and TRBJ2-3; TRBD2 agrees at 7 bases. The CDR3 sequence is 14 residues long. Germline assignment: CDR1 SGHDN and CDR2 FVKESK. After removal of 5 bases from V and 5 bases from J, the junction contained 7 bases not matched to a gene. CDR3 sequence (DNA): TGTGCCAGCAGCTACCAGCGGGGCGGAGATACGCAGTATTTT. Amino acid sequence: CASSYQRGGDTQYF.